This TCR beta chain was observed in a study of shared clonotypes between healthy human individuals. Study conclusions and caveats: Sequencing depth was expected to influence donor clonotype sharing.

The V end lost 10 bases, the J end lost 5 bases, and 20 bases lay between the germline ends. CDR1 and CDR2 (germline): LGHNA, YNFKEQ. The CDR3 contains 14 residues. Nashville, Tennessee was home to all donors, each a Caucasian adult. The authors' processing: Owing to the provision of junction-only sequences devoid of quality scores by immunoSEQ, filtering differed. Here immunoSEQ multiplex PCR was the method, and the copy in TCRdb shows in-frame clones only, minus some. Clonal size and the V and J genes are those of that table, whereas D and trimming came from the DNA. The sample has a few million clones, roughly 90% seen once. For this clone: Its cognate antigen is unknown.

This TCR derives from a man between 18 and 29 years old in good health. Some clones in this sample may be carry-over from other donors' samples. The chain combines TRBV4-2 with TRBJ1-1; D possibly corresponds to TRBD1 (5 bases). Sequencing was carried out using naive CD4+ T cells from PBMCs. Subset of the sample: CD45RA+ positively selected. The CDR3 spells CATSPMRGGTEAFF. CDR3 nucleotide sequence: TGTGCCACCTCACCAATGCGGGGGGGGACTGAAGCTTTCTTT.